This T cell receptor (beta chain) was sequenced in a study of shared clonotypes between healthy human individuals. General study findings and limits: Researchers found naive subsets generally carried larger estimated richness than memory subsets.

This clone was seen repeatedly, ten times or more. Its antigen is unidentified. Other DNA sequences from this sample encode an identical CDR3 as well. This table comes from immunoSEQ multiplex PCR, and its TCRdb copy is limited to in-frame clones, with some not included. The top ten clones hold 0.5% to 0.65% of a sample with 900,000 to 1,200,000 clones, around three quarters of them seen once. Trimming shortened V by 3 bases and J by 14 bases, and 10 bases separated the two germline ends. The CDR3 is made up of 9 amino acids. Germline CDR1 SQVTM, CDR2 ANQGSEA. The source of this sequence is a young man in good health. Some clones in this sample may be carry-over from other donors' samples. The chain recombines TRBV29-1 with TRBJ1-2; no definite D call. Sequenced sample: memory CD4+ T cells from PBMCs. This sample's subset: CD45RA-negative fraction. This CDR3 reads CSVENSFTF. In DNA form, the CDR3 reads TGCAGCGTTGAGAACAGCTTTACCTTC.